This T cell receptor beta chain derives from a study of T cell responses to AZD1222 COVID-19 vaccine. Only in-frame clones appear in the TCRdb table, and some are missing; sequencing was by immunoSEQ multiplex PCR. Of around 100,000 clones listed, 92% are singletons. CDR3 length equals 14 residues. The V gene lost 1 base and the J gene lost 8 bases, with 14 bases spanning the gap. Germline CDR1 LGHNA, CDR2 YSLEER. The sample here was peripheral blood, taken on day 0 of AZD1222 vaccination. This chain links TRBV4-3 with TRBJ1-2; D unclear. This TCR derives from an adult in good health. The CDR3 is CASSQGGGRRGYTF. The CDR3 nucleotides read TGCGCCAGCAGCCAAGGGGGAGGGCGTCGAGGCTACACCTTC.